Below are 2 T cell receptor beta chains sequenced from a single sample in a study of tissue T cells after allogeneic stem cell transplantation. Produced via immunoSEQ multiplex PCR; TCRdb's table is partial and in-frame only. This table holds 40,000 to 50,000 clones, 65% to 85% found once. Sequencing input: sorted cells pooled from one or two spleens. The receptors derive from a pool of C57BL/6 mice in good health.

With respect to this clone: The gene symbols are mouse symbols. The missing CDR3 end, 1 residue past where the read stops, is filled in from the germline J gene. This chain joins TRBV16 and TRBJ2-7; D uncertain. Germline-derived CDR1 and CDR2 are SGHSA and FRNQAP. The CDR3 extends over 12 amino acids. Trimming stripped 5 bases from V and 0 bases from J, with 5 bases between. The sequenced CDR3 bases are TGTGCAAGCAGCCCCCCCTCCTATGAACAGTAC. Residues: CASSPPSYEQY. In full, the CDR3 is CASSPPSYEQYF.

This clone turned up a few times. Genes here carry mouse names. The read finishes 1 residue shy of the CDR3 end, and the germline J gene is used to complete it. This chain joins TRBV19 and TRBJ2-1; 7 bases map to TRBD2. V dropped 5 bases and J dropped 5; count of bases not matched to a gene: 7. The CDR3 runs to 14 residues. CDR1 is FNHDT, CDR2 SITEND, per germline (reference sequence). Partial CDR3 DNA: TGTGCCAGCAGCCCTACCGGGGGGGATGCTGAGCAGTTC. This codes for CASSPTGGDAEQF. The entire CDR3 reads CASSPTGGDAEQFF. The full variable domain, completed using reference TRBV19 and TRBJ2-1, is GGIITQTPKFLIGQEGQKLTLKCQQNFNHDTMYWYRQDSGKGLRLIYYSITENDLQKGDLSEGYDASREKKSSFSLTVTSAQKNEMAVFLCASSPTGGDAEQFFGPGTRLTVL.